This record covers a single T cell receptor (beta chain). Its antigen remains unknown. The junction does not match germline at one end; this may be a read error. This record comes from a study of blood T cells in healthy people across ages. CDR1 is SGHTA and CDR2 is FQGNSA in the germline V gene. The CDR3 has 15 residues. Primers used in a second PCR of roughly 6 to 12 cycles were a sample-barcoded 5' primer and a J-beta primer mix. MiXCR, run by TCRdb on the 5' RACE reads, gives a single entry per CDR3 protein. Altogether about 580,000 distinct CDR3 sequences are present, roughly 48% being singletons, with the ten largest covering approximately 23%. Study-level results: Diversity estimates drawn from one million T cells were deemed underestimates. There was a strong correlation between TCR beta diversity and naive T cell percentage.

The sequencing sample was made of blood. The chain employs TRBV7-2 and TRBJ2-3, with 7 bases identical to TRBD2. This sequence was found in a man older than 75 in good health. The CDR3 protein is CASSQASGRTGTQYF. In DNA, the CDR3 is TGTGCCAGCAGCCAGGCTAGCGGACGCACAGGTACGCAGTATTTT.